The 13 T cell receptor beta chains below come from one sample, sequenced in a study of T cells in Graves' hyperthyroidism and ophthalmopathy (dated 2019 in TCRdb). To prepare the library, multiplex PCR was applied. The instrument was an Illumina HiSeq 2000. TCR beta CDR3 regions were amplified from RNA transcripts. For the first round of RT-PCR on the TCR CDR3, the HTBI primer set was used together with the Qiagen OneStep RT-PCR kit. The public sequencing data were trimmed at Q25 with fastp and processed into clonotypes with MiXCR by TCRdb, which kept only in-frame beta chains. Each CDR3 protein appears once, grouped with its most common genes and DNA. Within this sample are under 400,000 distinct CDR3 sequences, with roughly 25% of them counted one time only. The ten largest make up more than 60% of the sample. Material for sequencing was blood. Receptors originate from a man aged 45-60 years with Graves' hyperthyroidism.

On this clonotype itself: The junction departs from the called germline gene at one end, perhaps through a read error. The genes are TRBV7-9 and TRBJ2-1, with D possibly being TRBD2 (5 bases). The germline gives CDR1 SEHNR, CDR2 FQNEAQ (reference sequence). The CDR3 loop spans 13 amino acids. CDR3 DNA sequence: TGTGCCAGCATGGAGGCCTCCCACAATGAGCAGTTCTTC. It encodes CASMEASHNEQFF.

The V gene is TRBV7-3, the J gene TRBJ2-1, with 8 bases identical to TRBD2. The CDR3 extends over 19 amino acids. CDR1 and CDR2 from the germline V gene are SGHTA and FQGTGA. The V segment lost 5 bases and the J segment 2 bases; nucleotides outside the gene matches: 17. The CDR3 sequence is CASSPLAGPGTEAYNEQFF. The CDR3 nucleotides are TGTGCCAGCAGCCCTTTAGCGGGGCCGGGGACGGAAGCCTACAATGAGCAGTTCTTC.

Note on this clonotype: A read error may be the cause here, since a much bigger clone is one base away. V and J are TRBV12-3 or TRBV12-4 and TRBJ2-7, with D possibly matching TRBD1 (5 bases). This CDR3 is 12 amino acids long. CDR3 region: CASSILGDERYF. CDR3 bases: TGTGCCAGCAGTATCCTAGGGGATGAGCGGTACTTC.

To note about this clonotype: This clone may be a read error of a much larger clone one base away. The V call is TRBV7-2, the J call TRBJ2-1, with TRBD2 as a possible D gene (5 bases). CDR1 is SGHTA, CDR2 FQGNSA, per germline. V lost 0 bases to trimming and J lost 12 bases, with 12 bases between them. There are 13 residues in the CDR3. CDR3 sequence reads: CASSLATSEGQFF. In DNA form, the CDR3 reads TGTGCCAGCAGCTTAGCGACCAGCGAGGGGCAGTTCTTC. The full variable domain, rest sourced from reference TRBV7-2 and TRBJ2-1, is GAGVSQSPSNKVTEKGKDVELRCDPISGHTALYWYRQSLGQGLEFLIYFQGNSAPDKSGLPSDRFSAERTGGSVSTLTIQRTQQEDSAVYLCASSLATSEGQFFGPGTRLTVL.

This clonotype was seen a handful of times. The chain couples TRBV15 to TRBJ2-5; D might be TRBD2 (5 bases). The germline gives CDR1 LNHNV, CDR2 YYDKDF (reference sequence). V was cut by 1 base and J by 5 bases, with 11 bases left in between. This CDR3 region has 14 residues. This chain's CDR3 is CATSRAGSGETQYF. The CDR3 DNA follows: TGTGCCACCAGCAGAGCGGGGTCGGGCGAGACCCAGTACTTC.

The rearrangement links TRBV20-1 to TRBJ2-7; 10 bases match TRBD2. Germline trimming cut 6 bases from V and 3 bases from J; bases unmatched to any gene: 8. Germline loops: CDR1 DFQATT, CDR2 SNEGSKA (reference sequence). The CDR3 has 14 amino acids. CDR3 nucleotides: TGCAGTGCCCCTAGCGGGAGTTCCCACTACGAGCAGTACTTC. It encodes CSAPSGSSHYEQYF.

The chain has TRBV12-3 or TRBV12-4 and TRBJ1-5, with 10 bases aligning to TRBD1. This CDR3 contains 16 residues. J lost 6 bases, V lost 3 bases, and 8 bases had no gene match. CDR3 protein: CASSFRTGGIGQPQHF. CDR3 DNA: TGTGCCAGCAGTTTTCGGACAGGGGGGATAGGTCAGCCCCAGCATTTT.

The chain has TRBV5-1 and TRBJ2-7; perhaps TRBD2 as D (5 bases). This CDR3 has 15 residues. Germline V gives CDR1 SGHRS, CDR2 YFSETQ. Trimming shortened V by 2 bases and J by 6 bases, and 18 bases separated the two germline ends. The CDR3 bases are TGCGCCAGCAGCTTACAGCGGAGTTTTCGCGGCGAGCAGTACTTC. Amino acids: CASSLQRSFRGEQYF.

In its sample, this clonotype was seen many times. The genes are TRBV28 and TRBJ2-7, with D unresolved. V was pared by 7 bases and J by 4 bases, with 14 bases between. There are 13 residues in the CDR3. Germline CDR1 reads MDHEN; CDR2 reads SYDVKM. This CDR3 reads CASNAEPLYEQYF. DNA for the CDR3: TGTGCCAGCAACGCCGAGCCCCTGTACGAGCAGTACTTC.

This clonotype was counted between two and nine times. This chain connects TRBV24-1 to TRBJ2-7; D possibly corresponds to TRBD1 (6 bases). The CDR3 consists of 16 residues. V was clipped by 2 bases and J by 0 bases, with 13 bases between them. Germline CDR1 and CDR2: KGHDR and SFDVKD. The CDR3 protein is CATSDSRDTYSYEQYF. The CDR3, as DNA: TGTGCCACCAGTGATTCTCGGGACACATACTCCTACGAGCAGTACTTC.

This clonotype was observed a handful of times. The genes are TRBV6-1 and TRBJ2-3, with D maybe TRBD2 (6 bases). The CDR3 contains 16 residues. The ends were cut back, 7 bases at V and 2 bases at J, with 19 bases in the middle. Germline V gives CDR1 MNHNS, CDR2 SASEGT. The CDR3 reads CASTPYSGAPTDTQYF. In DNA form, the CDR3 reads TGTGCCAGCACTCCCTATAGCGGAGCCCCCACAGATACGCAGTATTTT.

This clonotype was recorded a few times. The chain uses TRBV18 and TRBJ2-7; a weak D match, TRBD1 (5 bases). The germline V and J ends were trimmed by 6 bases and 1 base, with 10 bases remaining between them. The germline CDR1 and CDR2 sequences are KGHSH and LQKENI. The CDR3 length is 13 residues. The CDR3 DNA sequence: TGTGCCAGCTCGCAGCAGGGTTCCTACGAGCAGTACTTC. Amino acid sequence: CASSQQGSYEQYF.

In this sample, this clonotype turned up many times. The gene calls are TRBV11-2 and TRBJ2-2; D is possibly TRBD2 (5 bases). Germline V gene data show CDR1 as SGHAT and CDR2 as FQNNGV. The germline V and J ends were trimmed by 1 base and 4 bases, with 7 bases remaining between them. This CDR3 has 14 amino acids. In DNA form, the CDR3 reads TGTGCCAGCAGCTTAGGGAGCGGCACCGGGGAGCTGTTTTTT. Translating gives CASSLGSGTGELFF. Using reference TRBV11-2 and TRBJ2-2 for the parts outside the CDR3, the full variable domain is EAGVAQSPRYKIIEKRQSVAFWCNPISGHATLYWYQQILGQGPKLLIQFQNNGVVDDSQLPKDRFSAERLKGVDSTLKIQPAKLEDSAVYLCASSLGSGTGELFFGEGSRLTVL.